The entry below gives a single T cell receptor (beta chain) sequence along with its context. Its antigen remains undetermined. No base-level quality is on record; no much larger clone is a single base apart. This specimen belongs to a study of blood T cell repertoires in COVID-19 (dated by TCRdb to the early 2020s). Regarding the study in general: Samples from collaborators originated in the United States, Italy and Spain and spanned both the acute and convalescent phases of COVID-19. The repertoires were released in a freely available public database intended as a resource for research on the immune response to SARS-CoV-2. Deeply sampled blood TCRbeta repertoires from subjects exposed to, actively infected with, or recovered from COVID-19 were included in the dataset. The material from the prospective study consisted of cDNA or gDNA derived from T cells, B-cell-depleted T cells, or PBMCs. Samples came from the ongoing ImmuneRACE study (first 160 participants) plus 1,254 subjects from 6 global collaborators. HLA class I and class II types, where available, came from metadata supplied by the sample provider rather than from assay-based typing. Sample metadata almost always included a de-identified subject ID, COVID-19 status, age in years and sex.

Whole blood was collected in K2EDTA tubes by collaborating institutions according to the institutions' own protocols. For TCRbeta analysis, collaborators shipped samples in one of three forms: frozen whole blood, isolated PBMCs, or DNA extracted from either of those sample types. Broader findings and caveats from the paper: The quantity of clinical and demographic metadata differed by source and by participant and was supplied without curation.

The CDR3 runs 13 residues from the cysteine to the phenylalanine. Only the CDR3 part of the read is kept: 39 bases, read in frame from the first base. The V end gives up 4 bases and the J end 3 bases, leaving 2 bases in the junction not matched to a gene. CDR1 and CDR2, per the germline V gene (reference sequence), are SEHNR and FQNEAQ. TCRbeta CDR3 regions were amplified from genomic DNA by means of the immunoSEQ Assay, a bias-controlled multiplex PCR. In the original analysis: The number of nucleated cells in each sample was estimated by amplification of reference gene primers within the assay. Sequence reads were collapsed and filtered to measure the absolute abundance of every unique TCRbeta CDR3 rearrangement. For each sample, productive Simpson clonality was calculated as the square root of Simpson's diversity index across productive rearrangements. TCRdb took this table from immuneACCESS and kept in-frame rearrangements with V and J called. Such tables lack part of the clones; where checked against another copy, unresolved V genes explain under half of the gap, and the rest is unexplained. V, J and clone size were drawn from that table, and D and trimming were deduced from the DNA. The sample table holds fewer than 90,000 clones, of which approximately 86% were seen once. The top ten clones comprise less than 5% of the sample.

Sequences were obtained from peripheral blood. The chain couples TRBV7-9 to TRBJ1-2, with 7 bases matching TRBD1. The sequence was obtained from a man aged 45-65 years with active or convalescent COVID-19. The CDR3 protein sequence reads: CASSSGQDYGYTF. The sequence in DNA is TGTGCCAGCAGCTCCGGACAGGACTATGGCTACACCTTC.